The present T cell receptor (beta chain) was sequenced within a study of T-cell memory formation after mild COVID-19. Study at large: Largely donor-specific TCR clusters were found.

Concerning this clonotype itself: The antigen remains unidentified.

Study findings and constraints: Pre-infection memory already had some responding clones, implying cross-reactive memory joined. SARS-CoV-2 specificity of second-wave clones peaking day 37 was unconfirmed.

Germline CDR1 SGHRS, CDR2 YFSETQ. The CDR3 is 15 amino acids. Trimming took 4 bases from V and 4 from J, leaving 14 bases between them. From the 5' RACE reads, TCRdb called clonotypes with MiXCR, one entry per CDR3 protein. Among some 180,000 distinct CDR3 sequences, 10% to 15% were seen once, and the ten largest hold approximately 3.5%. The sample was PBMCs or a T cell subset sorted from them (not recorded which). The chain has TRBV5-1 and TRBJ1-4; unclear D gene. This TCR came from a man aged 18 to 29 who had mild COVID-19 (a few samples of this study predate the infection). Cell type and time point are not known. DNA for the CDR3: TGCGCCAGCAGCATCTCAATCGGGAATAATGAAAAACTGTTTTTT. This encodes CASSISIGNNEKLFF.